One sample yielded the 8 T cell receptor beta chains listed below, sequenced in a study of CD8 T cells in Susac syndrome. Reverse transcription of roughly 0.45 to 1 ug RNA was performed with random hexamers. TCRdb reprocessed the immunoSEQ multiplex PCR reads with MiXCR, giving one entry per CDR3 protein. The data hold about 190,000 distinct CDR3 sequences, with 91% observed a single time. The sample comprised CD4+ T cells from PBMCs. The source of these receptors is a human donor with Susac syndrome.

V and J are TRBV20-1 and TRBJ1-4; D uncertain. Germline lookup yields CDR1 DFQATT and CDR2 SNEGSKA (reference sequence). V gave up 5 bases and J gave up 0 bases, with 7 bases separating them. The CDR3 is 13 residues long. CDR3 coding DNA: TGCAGTGCTCGTCCCTCAACTAATGAAAAACTGTTTTTT. Translating it yields CSARPSTNEKLFF.

This sequence joins TRBV9 and TRBJ2-1; 11 nucleotides align to TRBD2. The CDR3 length is 14 residues. Germline-derived CDR1 and CDR2 are SGDLS and YYNGEE. V was pared by 3 bases and J by 6 bases, with 2 bases of the junction left unmatched. CDR3 region: CASSGTSGFNEQFF. CDR3 bases: TGTGCCAGCAGCGGGACTAGCGGGTTCAATGAGCAGTTCTTC.

CDR3 protein: CASNRGGTGYSYEQYF. CDR3 coding DNA: TGTGCCAGCAACCGCGGTGGGACAGGGTACTCCTACGAGCAGTACTTC. The chain joins TRBV27 to TRBJ2-7; 9 bases match TRBD1. J was trimmed by 0 bases and V by 7 bases; bases with no gene match: 10. Germline assignment: CDR1 MNHEY and CDR2 SMNVEV (reference sequence). The CDR3 is made up of 16 amino acids.

The chain combines TRBV7-9 with TRBJ1-4; 8 positions agree with TRBD1. The J segment lost 7 bases and the V segment lost 6 bases, leaving 4 bases of the junction unmatched. Germline V CDR1 and CDR2: SEHNR, FQNEAQ (reference sequence). CDR3 size: 13 residues. The CDR3 is CASRFGTGEKLFF. The CDR3 DNA is TGTGCCAGCAGATTCGGGACAGGTGAAAAACTGTTTTTT. Full variable domain (missing parts from reference TRBV7-9 and TRBJ1-4): DTGVSQNPRHKITKRGQNVTFRCDPISEHNRLYWYRQTLGQGPEFLTYFQNEAQLEKSRLLSDRFSAERPKGSFSTLEIQRTEQGDSAMYLCASRFGTGEKLFFGSGTQLSVL.

The J gene is TRBJ2-5, the V gene TRBV20-1; TRBD2 matches 12 bases. The ends lost 5 bases at V and 0 bases at J; junction bases unmatched: 4. The CDR3 sequence is 15 residues long. Germline V CDR1 and CDR2: DFQATT, SNEGSKA (reference sequence). The CDR3 sequence: CSALRTSGDQETQYF. In DNA form, the CDR3 reads TGCAGTGCTCTTAGGACTAGCGGGGACCAAGAGACCCAGTACTTC.

The chain links TRBV29-1 to TRBJ1-4; D gene ambiguous. The CDR3 runs 14 residues. Germline CDR1 is SQVTM and CDR2 is ANQGSEA. Trimming pared 0 bases from V and 12 bases from J, leaving 17 bases between. The CDR3, as DNA: TGCAGCGTTGAAGAAAGTAGCATTGGACGGGAACTGTTTTTT. This codes for CSVEESSIGRELFF.

The V call is TRBV12-3 or TRBV12-4, the J call TRBJ1-3; D is unclear. V was clipped by 7 bases and J by 2 bases, with 15 bases between them. CDR3 length: 15 residues. In DNA form, the CDR3 reads TGTGCCAGCATCCTTGGGCAGATCGCTGGAAACACCATATATTTT. This sequence encodes CASILGQIAGNTIYF.

This clonotype came up a few times. Here the CDR3 reads CSARGDRGDYGYTF. The DNA for the CDR3 is TGCAGTGCTAGAGGAGACAGAGGGGACTATGGCTACACCTTC. This chain connects TRBV20-1 to TRBJ1-2, with D possibly matching TRBD1 (5 bases). With 1 base removed from V and 3 bases from J, the gap between germline ends came to 12 bases. This CDR3 is built from 14 residues. Germline V gene lookup returns CDR1 DFQATT and CDR2 SNEGSKA (reference sequence).